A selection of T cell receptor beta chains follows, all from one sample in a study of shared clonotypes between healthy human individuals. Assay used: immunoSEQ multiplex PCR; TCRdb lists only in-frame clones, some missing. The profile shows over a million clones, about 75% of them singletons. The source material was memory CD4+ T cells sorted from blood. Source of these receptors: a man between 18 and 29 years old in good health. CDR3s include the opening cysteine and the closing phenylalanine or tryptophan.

CDR3: CASRDRGLSPLHF; V: TRBV6-1; J: TRBJ1-6
CDR3: CAISKGAEQYF; V: TRBV10-3; J: TRBJ2-7
CDR3: CAISESTVAGGLGGELFF; V: TRBV10-3; J: TRBJ2-2
CDR3: CASSIGAGVTGELFF; V: TRBV19; J: TRBJ2-2
CDR3: CATDRVGEQYF; V: TRBV6-1; J: TRBJ2-7
CDR3: CASSPYVIRVGDTEAFF; V: TRBV18; J: TRBJ1-1
CDR3: CASGIAYPYEQYF; V: TRBV28; J: TRBJ2-7
CDR3: CASSLGVGPGNQPQHF; V: TRBV5-5; J: TRBJ1-5
CDR3: CASSWDFYEQYF; V: TRBV5-4; J: TRBJ2-7
CDR3: CAWSGGPQETQYF; V: TRBV30; J: TRBJ2-5
CDR3: CASSEGAGAKNIQYF; V: TRBV10-1; J: TRBJ2-4
CDR3: CASSRQKVVSYGYTF; V: TRBV6-5; J: TRBJ1-2
CDR3: CASRGSGRNTGELFF; V: TRBV2; J: TRBJ2-2
CDR3: CASSLGGVTSGNTIYF; V: TRBV5-1; J: TRBJ1-3
CDR3: CASSDLAGANVLTF; V: TRBV25-1; J: TRBJ2-6
CDR3: CASSYSGTGVYEQYF; V: TRBV6-5; J: TRBJ2-7
CDR3: CAWSMGAPTDTQYF; V: TRBV30; J: TRBJ2-3
CDR3: CASSDIGGVTEAFF; V: TRBV6-4; J: TRBJ1-1
CDR3: CAISEPTRGYGYTF; V: TRBV10-3; J: TRBJ1-2
CDR3: CASSLGGKGRGLYEQYF; V: TRBV7-2; J: TRBJ2-7
CDR3: CAISAQGQGSEAFF; V: TRBV10-3; J: TRBJ1-1
CDR3: CASSLVEGITEAFF; V: TRBV11-2; J: TRBJ1-1
CDR3: CSVERGLGDGYTF; V: TRBV29-1; J: TRBJ1-2
CDR3: CATSRDRGLNTEAFF; V: TRBV15; J: TRBJ1-1
CDR3: CASSQQGGGKSEKLFF; V: TRBV2; J: TRBJ1-4
CDR3: CASSRNRGGYGYTF; V: TRBV7-2; J: TRBJ1-2
CDR3: CAWSVPPDDSNQPQHF; V: TRBV30; J: TRBJ1-5
CDR3: CASSADRGSYNEQFF; V: TRBV2; J: TRBJ2-1
CDR3: CASSGGSQETQYF; V: TRBV28; J: TRBJ2-5
CDR3: CASSYKLAGFETQYF; V: TRBV6-6; J: TRBJ2-5
CDR3: CASSDPQVAFF; V: TRBV25-1; J: TRBJ1-1
CDR3: CASSVVVWAGAFRGRGYEQYF; V: TRBV9; J: TRBJ2-7
CDR3: CASSLSGTGELFF; V: TRBV5-1; J: TRBJ2-2
CDR3: CASSSLQLNTEAFF; V: TRBV28; J: TRBJ1-1
CDR3: CASSLGVEQFF; V: TRBV7-8; J: TRBJ2-1
CDR3: CASSLDPSGSEKLFF; V: TRBV5-1; J: TRBJ1-4
CDR3: CASSGRLGRQNTEAFF; V: TRBV6-1; J: TRBJ1-1
CDR3: CASSFAGDQPQHF; V: TRBV27; J: TRBJ1-5
CDR3: CASSAQGSSYEQYF; V: TRBV2; J: TRBJ2-7
CDR3: CASSEVAPNDQPQHF; V: TRBV6-1; J: TRBJ1-5
CDR3: CASGRVHEQYF; V: TRBV5-6; J: TRBJ2-7
CDR3: CASSRGLAAGELFF; V: TRBV5-8; J: TRBJ2-2
CDR3: CASSIDRAGSSYNEQFF; V: TRBV19; J: TRBJ2-1
CDR3: CASSSPGQSYEQYF; V: TRBV11-1; J: TRBJ2-7
CDR3: CASRRGVMNTEAFF; V: TRBV5-5; J: TRBJ1-1